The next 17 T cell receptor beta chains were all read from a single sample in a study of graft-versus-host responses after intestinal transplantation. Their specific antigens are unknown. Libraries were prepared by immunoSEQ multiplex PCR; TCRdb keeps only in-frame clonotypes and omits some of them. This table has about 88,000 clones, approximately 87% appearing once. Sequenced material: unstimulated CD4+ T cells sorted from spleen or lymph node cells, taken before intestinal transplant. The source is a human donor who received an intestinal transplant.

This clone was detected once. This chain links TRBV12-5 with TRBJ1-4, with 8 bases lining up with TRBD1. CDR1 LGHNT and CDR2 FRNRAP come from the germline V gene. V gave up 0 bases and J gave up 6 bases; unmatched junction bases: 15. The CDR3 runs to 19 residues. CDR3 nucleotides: TGTGCTAGTGGTTTGGTAGGGATCGGACAGGGACGGTTTTATGAAAAACTGTTTTTT. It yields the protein CASGLVGIGQGRFYEKLFF. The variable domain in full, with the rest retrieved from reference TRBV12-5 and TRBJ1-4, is DARVTQTPRHKVTEMGQEVTMRCQPILGHNTVFWYRQTMMQGLELLAYFRNRAPLDDSGMPKDRFSAEMPDATLATLKIQPSEPRDSAVYFCASGLVGIGQGRFYEKLFFGSGTQLSVL.

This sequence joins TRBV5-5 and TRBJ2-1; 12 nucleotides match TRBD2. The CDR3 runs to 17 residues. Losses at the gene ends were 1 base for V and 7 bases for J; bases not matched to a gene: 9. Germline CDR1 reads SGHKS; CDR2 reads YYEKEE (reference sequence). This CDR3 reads CASSLRSSGGALNEQFF. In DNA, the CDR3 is TGTGCCAGCAGCTTGCGCTCTAGCGGGGGGGCATTGAATGAGCAGTTCTTC.

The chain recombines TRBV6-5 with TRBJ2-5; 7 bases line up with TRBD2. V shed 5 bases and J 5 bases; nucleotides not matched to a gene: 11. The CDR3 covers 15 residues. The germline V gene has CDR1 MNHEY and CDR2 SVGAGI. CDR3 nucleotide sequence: TGTGCCAGCAGTGCCTCGTTGTGGGGGGGGGAGACCCAGTACTTC. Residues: CASSASLWGGETQYF.

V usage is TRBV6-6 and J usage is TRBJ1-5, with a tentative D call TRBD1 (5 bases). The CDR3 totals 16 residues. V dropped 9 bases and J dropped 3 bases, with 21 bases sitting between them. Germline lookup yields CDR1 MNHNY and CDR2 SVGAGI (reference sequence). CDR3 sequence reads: CASQTQRQSFNQPQHF. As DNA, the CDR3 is TGTGCCAGTCAAACGCAGAGACAGTCTTTCAATCAGCCCCAGCATTTT.

CDR3 amino acids: CASSLPGKGYTF. DNA of the CDR3: TGTGCCAGCAGTTTACCGGGGAAGGGCTACACCTTC. The chain links TRBV28 to TRBJ1-2; unclear D gene. Germline CDR1 reads MDHEN; CDR2 reads SYDVKM. The CDR3 contains 12 residues. V was pared by 2 bases and J by 8 bases, with 9 bases between.

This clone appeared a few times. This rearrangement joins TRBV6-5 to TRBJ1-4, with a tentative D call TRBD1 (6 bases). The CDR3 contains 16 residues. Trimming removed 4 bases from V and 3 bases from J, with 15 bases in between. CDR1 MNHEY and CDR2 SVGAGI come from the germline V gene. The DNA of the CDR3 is TGTGCCAGCAGTTCAGGGAGGGGGAGAGCTAATGAAAAACTGTTTTTT. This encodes CASSSGRGRANEKLFF.

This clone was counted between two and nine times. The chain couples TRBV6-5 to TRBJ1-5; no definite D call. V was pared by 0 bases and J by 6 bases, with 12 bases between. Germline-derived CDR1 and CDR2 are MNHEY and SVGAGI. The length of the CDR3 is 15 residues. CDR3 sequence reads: CASSYSSGVGQPQHF. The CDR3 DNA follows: TGTGCCAGCAGTTACTCGAGCGGGGTGGGTCAGCCCCAGCATTTT.

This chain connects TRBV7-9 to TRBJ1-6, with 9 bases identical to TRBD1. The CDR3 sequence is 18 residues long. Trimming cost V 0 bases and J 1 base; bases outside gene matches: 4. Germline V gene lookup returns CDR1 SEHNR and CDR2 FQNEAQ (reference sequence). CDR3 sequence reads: CASSLAGQGYSYNSPLHF. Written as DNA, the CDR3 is TGTGCCAGCAGCTTAGCGGGACAGGGCTATTCCTATAATTCACCCCTCCACTTT.

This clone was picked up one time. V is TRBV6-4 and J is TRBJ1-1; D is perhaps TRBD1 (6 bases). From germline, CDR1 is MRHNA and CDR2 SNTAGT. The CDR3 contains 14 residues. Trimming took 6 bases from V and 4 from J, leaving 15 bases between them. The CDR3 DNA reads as TGTGCCAGCAGAGCGACAGGCGGGGGCACTGAAGCTTTCTTT. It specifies CASRATGGGTEAFF.

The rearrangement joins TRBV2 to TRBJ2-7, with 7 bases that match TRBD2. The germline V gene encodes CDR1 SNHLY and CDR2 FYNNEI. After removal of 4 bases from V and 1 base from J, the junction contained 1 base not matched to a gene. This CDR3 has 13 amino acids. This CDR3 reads CASSAGGSYEQYF. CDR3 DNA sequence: TGTGCCAGCAGTGCGGGGGGTTCCTACGAGCAGTACTTC.

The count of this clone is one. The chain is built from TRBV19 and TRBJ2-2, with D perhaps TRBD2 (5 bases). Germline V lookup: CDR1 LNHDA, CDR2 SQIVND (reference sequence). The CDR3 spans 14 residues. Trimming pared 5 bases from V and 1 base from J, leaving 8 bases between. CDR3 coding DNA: TGTGCCAGTAGTGTGGGGAGGAACACCGGGGAGCTGTTTTTT. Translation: CASSVGRNTGELFF.

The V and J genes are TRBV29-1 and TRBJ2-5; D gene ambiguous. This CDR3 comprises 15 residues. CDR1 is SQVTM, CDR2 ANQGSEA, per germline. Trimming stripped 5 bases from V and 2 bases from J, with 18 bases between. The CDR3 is CSVTYARPGQETQYF. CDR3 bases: TGCAGCGTTACTTACGCACGGCCAGGACAAGAGACCCAGTACTTC.

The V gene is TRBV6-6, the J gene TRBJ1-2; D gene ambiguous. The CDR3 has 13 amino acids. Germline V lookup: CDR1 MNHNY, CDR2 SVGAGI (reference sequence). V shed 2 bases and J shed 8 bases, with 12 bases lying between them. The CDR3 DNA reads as TGTGCCAGCAGTTACGAGGGAGGCCCAGGCTACACCTTC. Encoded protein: CASSYEGGPGYTF.

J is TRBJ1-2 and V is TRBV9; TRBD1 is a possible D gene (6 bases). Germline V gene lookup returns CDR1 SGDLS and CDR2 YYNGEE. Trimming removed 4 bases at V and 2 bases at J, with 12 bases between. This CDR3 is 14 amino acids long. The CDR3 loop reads CASSPTGQNYGYTF. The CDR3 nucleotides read TGTGCCAGCAGCCCAACAGGACAGAACTATGGCTACACCTTC.

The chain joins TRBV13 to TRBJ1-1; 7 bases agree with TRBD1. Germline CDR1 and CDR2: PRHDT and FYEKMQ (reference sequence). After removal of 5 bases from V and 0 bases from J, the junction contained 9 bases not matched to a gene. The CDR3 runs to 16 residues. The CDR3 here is CASSQGGHSMNTEAFF. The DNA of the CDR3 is TGTGCCAGCAGCCAGGGGGGCCACAGCATGAACACTGAAGCTTTCTTT.

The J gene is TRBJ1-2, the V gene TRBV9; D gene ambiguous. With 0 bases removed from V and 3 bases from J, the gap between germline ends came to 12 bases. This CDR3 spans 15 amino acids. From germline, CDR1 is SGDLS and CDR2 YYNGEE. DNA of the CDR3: TGTGCCAGCAGCGTAGATCGGGGTCTGGACTATGGCTACACCTTC. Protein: CASSVDRGLDYGYTF.

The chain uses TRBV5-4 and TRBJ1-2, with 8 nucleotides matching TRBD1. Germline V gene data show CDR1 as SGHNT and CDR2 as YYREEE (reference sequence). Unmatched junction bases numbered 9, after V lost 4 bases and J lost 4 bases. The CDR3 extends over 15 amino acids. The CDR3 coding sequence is TGTGCCAGCAGCATAGGACAGGGTTTTAGCTATGGCTACACCTTC. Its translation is CASSIGQGFSYGYTF. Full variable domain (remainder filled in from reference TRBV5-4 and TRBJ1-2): ETGVTQSPTHLIKTRGQQVTLRCSSQSGHNTVSWYQQALGQGPQFIFQYYREEENGRGNFPPRFSGLQFPNYSSELNVNALELDDSALYLCASSIGQGFSYGYTFGSGTRLTVV.